Each of the 20 T cell receptor beta chains below was sequenced from the same sample in a study of shared clonotypes between healthy human individuals. Only in-frame clones appear in the TCRdb table, and some are missing; sequencing was by immunoSEQ multiplex PCR. Among 2.3 million or so clones listed, approximately 95% were seen once. The sequenced sample consisted of naive CD4+ T cells from PBMCs. Regarding subset: CD45RA+ positively selected. The receptors derive from a man aged 18 to 29 in good health. Some clones in this sample may be carry-over from other donors' samples.

The chain recombines TRBV28 with TRBJ1-1; 12 nucleotides agree with TRBD1. Germline lookup yields CDR1 MDHEN and CDR2 SYDVKM. V dropped 5 bases and J dropped 6; count of bases not matched to a gene: 7. This CDR3 has 15 residues. The CDR3 reads CASSVPGQGASEAFF. DNA for the CDR3: TGTGCCAGCAGTGTCCCGGGACAGGGGGCATCTGAAGCTTTCTTT.

A note on this clone: The sample carries other DNA sequences with the same CDR3. This chain joins TRBV5-1 and TRBJ1-1; D uncertain. This CDR3 has 13 amino acids. The germline V gene has CDR1 SGHRS and CDR2 YFSETQ. Trimming left V 0 bases short and J 4 bases short, with 7 bases between. The CDR3 loop reads CASSLEGPTEAFF. DNA of the CDR3: TGCGCCAGCAGCTTGGAGGGCCCCACTGAAGCTTTCTTT.

The rearrangement links TRBV29-1 to TRBJ1-2; weak D call: TRBD1 (5 bases). There are 15 residues in the CDR3. Germline CDR1 reads SQVTM; CDR2 reads ANQGSEA. Trimming removed 4 bases from V and 6 bases from J, with 21 bases in between. The CDR3: CSVGHTRDAGDGYTF. CDR3 sequence (DNA): TGCAGCGTTGGACACACCCGGGACGCCGGGGATGGCTACACCTTC.

The rearrangement uses TRBV7-3 and TRBJ2-2, with D uncertain. V was clipped by 0 bases and J by 6 bases, with 11 bases between them. CDR1 and CDR2 from the germline V gene are SGHTA and FQGTGA. The length of the CDR3 is 15 residues. In DNA, the CDR3 is TGTGCCAGCAGCTTAACTAGTCCCCAACCCGGGGAGCTGTTTTTT. Translated, it gives CASSLTSPQPGELFF.

This clone appeared once. The CDR3 sequence: CAWSNGQGTEKLFF. The CDR3 nucleotides are TGTGCCTGGAGTAACGGACAGGGGACCGAAAAACTGTTTTTT. The chain uses TRBV30 and TRBJ1-4; 9 nucleotides agree with TRBD1. Unmatched junction bases numbered 6, after V lost 2 bases and J lost 8 bases. There are 14 residues in the CDR3. Germline-derived CDR1 and CDR2 are GTSNPN and SVGIG (reference sequence).

The rearrangement uses TRBV2 and TRBJ1-5, with D possibly TRBD1 on 5 matching bases. Germline assignment: CDR1 SNHLY and CDR2 FYNNEI. Trimming pared 6 bases from V and 3 bases from J, leaving 12 bases between. This CDR3 has 14 amino acids. CDR3 in amino acids: CASRLDRINQPQHF. The CDR3 region has the DNA TGTGCCAGCAGGCTTGACAGAATCAATCAGCCCCAGCATTTT.

The V gene is TRBV5-4, the J gene TRBJ2-1, with D tentatively TRBD2 (5 bases). The germline gives CDR1 SGHNT, CDR2 YYREEE (reference sequence). There are 15 residues in the CDR3. With 2 bases removed from V and 1 base from J, the gap between germline ends came to 10 bases. The CDR3 sequence is CASSLTTGSYNEQFF. Written as DNA, the CDR3 is TGTGCCAGCAGCTTAACTACGGGGTCCTACAATGAGCAGTTCTTC.

J is TRBJ2-1 and V is TRBV7-9, with 9 bases lining up with TRBD2. CDR3 length: 15 residues. Germline-derived CDR1 and CDR2 are SEHNR and FQNEAQ (reference sequence). V dropped 3 bases and J dropped 9; count of bases not matched to a gene: 9. The CDR3 bases are TGTGCCAGCAGCTTTATCACTAGCGGGTTTGCTGAGCAGTTCTTC. As protein: CASSFITSGFAEQFF.

The chain carries TRBV18 and TRBJ1-1; 10 nucleotides match TRBD1. V lost 1 base, J lost 4 bases, and 6 bases stayed unmatched. Germline CDR1 and CDR2: KGHSH and LQKENI. The CDR3 runs 16 residues. CDR3 sequence: CASSPRGDRGVTEAFF. CDR3 sequence (DNA): TGTGCCAGCTCACCACGGGGGGACAGGGGAGTCACTGAAGCTTTCTTT.

The chain links TRBV28 to TRBJ2-6; 8 nucleotides line up with TRBD2. The CDR3 loop spans 21 amino acids. Looked up from germline, CDR1 is MDHEN and CDR2 is SYDVKM. J gave up 0 bases and V 2 bases, and 15 bases lay outside the gene matches. The CDR3 DNA reads TGTGCCAGCAGTTTAGTGGGCGGGAGGTCTCCCCCTCTCTCTGGGGCCAACGTCCTGACTTTC. It is translated as CASSLVGGRSPPLSGANVLTF. Drawing the rest from reference TRBV28 and TRBJ2-6, the complete variable domain is DVKVTQSSRYLVKRTGEKVFLECVQDMDHENMFWYRQDPGLGLRLIYFSYDVKMKEKGDIPEGYSVSREKKERFSLILESASTNQTSMYLCASSLVGGRSPPLSGANVLTFGAGSRLTVL.

This sequence joins TRBV18 and TRBJ2-1; 9 nucleotides agree with TRBD2. After removal of 5 bases from V and 4 bases from J, the junction contained 15 bases not matched to a gene. CDR1 and CDR2 (germline): KGHSH, LQKENI. This CDR3 is 18 amino acids long. The CDR3 coding sequence is TGTGCCAGCTCATCGGGGTTTGCGGGAGGGCCCTCGTACAATGAGCAGTTCTTC. Residues: CASSSGFAGGPSYNEQFF. The complete variable domain, with remaining parts taken from reference TRBV18 and TRBJ2-1, reads NAGVMQNPRHLVRRRGQEARLRCSPMKGHSHVYWYRQLPEEGLKFMVYLQKENIIDESGMPKERFSAEFPKEGPSILRIQQVVRGDSAAYFCASSSGFAGGPSYNEQFFGPGTRLTVL.

The chain links TRBV7-2 to TRBJ2-5; TRBD2 is a possible D gene (6 bases). V was pared by 6 bases and J by 4 bases, with 15 bases between. The CDR3 consists of 14 residues. CDR1 and CDR2 (germline): SGHTA, FQGNSA. The chain's CDR3 is CASRFTSFLETQYF. CDR3 nucleotide sequence: TGTGCCAGCAGATTTACTAGCTTCTTAGAGACCCAGTACTTC.

The rearrangement joins TRBV7-8 to TRBJ1-5; a possible D gene is TRBD1 (5 bases). V lost 3 bases, J lost 6 bases, and 12 bases lay in between. The germline V gene has CDR1 SGHVS and CDR2 FQNEAQ. The CDR3 has 14 residues. In DNA form, the CDR3 reads TGTGCCAGCAGCTTGGGGCAGGGCGTTCAGCCCCAGCATTTT. As protein: CASSLGQGVQPQHF.

This clone has a handful of counts. The chain has TRBV7-9 and TRBJ1-1; TRBD1 is a possible D gene (5 bases). CDR1 is SEHNR and CDR2 is FQNEAQ in the germline V gene (reference sequence). The CDR3 consists of 15 residues. V shed 5 bases and J shed 6 bases, with 19 bases lying between them. CDR3 amino acids: CASSTVTATTPEAFF. The CDR3 nucleotides read TGTGCCAGCAGCACTGTGACAGCAACCACTCCTGAAGCTTTCTTT.

This clone has just one count. This same CDR3 is encoded by further DNA sequences in the sample. The chain recombines TRBV5-1 with TRBJ1-2; D is possibly TRBD1 (5 bases). CDR3 length equals 13 residues. Germline lookup yields CDR1 SGHRS and CDR2 YFSETQ. Trimming pared 0 bases from V and 4 bases from J, leaving 7 bases between. In DNA, the CDR3 is TGCGCCAGCAGCTTGGGACAGTTCTATGGCTACACCTTC. Translation gives CASSLGQFYGYTF.

This clone appeared once. The rearrangement joins TRBV6-1 to TRBJ2-1; D uncertain. Trimming removed 3 bases at V and 2 bases at J, with 11 bases between. The germline V gene encodes CDR1 MNHNS and CDR2 SASEGT. This CDR3 has 15 residues. CDR3 DNA sequence: TGTGCCAGCAGTGATTCAATTCCTACCTACAATGAGCAGTTCTTC. Translation gives CASSDSIPTYNEQFF.

This clone was detected only a few times. The genes are TRBV30 and TRBJ1-1; the match to TRBD1 covers 7 bases. This CDR3 spans 17 amino acids. Germline V lookup: CDR1 GTSNPN, CDR2 SVGIG (reference sequence). The V gene end was trimmed by 2 bases and the J gene end by 1 base; junction bases not matched to a gene: 13. The CDR3 here is CAWSFTSHRGWNTEAFF. DNA of the CDR3: TGTGCCTGGAGTTTCACTTCCCACAGGGGCTGGAACACTGAAGCTTTCTTT.

The chain links TRBV5-1 to TRBJ1-4; D uncertain. Germline assignment: CDR1 SGHRS and CDR2 YFSETQ. The V end was cut by 3 bases, the J end by 5 bases, with 17 bases between. The CDR3 runs 16 residues. CDR3 sequence: CASSSDNSGLNEKLFF. CDR3 bases: TGCGCCAGCAGCTCCGACAATTCGGGGTTAAATGAAAAACTGTTTTTT.

The rearrangement joins TRBV5-1 to TRBJ1-1; D is unclear. This CDR3 comprises 13 residues. Germline V lookup: CDR1 SGHRS, CDR2 YFSETQ. The V gene lost 0 bases and the J gene lost 6 bases, with 9 bases spanning the gap. The CDR3 sequence: CASSLEWSPEAFF. The CDR3 region has the DNA TGCGCCAGCAGCTTGGAGTGGAGTCCTGAAGCTTTCTTT.

The V and J genes are TRBV5-8 and TRBJ2-2; TRBD1 aligns across 8 bases. The germline CDR1 and CDR2 sequences are SGHTS and YDEGEE. The V segment lost 5 bases and the J segment 3 bases; nucleotides outside the gene matches: 9. This CDR3 spans 16 amino acids. CDR3 residues: CASRFAGTGYTGELFF. The CDR3 DNA sequence: TGTGCCAGCAGATTTGCCGGGACAGGATACACCGGGGAGCTGTTTTTT.